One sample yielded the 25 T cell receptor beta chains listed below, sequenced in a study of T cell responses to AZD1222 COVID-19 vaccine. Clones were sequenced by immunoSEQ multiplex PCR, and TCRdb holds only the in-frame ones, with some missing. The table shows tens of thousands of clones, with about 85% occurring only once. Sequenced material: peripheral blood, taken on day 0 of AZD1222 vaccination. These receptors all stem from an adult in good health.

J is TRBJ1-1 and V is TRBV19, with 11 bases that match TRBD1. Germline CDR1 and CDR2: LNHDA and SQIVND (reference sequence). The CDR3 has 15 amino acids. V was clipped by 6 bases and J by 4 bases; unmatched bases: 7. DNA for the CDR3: TGTGCCAGTAGAACTATGGGACAGGGGGTCACTGAAGCTTTCTTT. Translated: CASRTMGQGVTEAFF.

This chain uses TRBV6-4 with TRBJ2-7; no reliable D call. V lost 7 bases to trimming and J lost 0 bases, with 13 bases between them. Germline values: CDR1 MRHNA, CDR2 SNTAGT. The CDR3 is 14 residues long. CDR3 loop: CASTLLALSYEQYF. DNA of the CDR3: TGTGCCAGCACCCTCCTGGCTCTCTCCTACGAGCAGTACTTC.

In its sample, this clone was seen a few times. The CDR3 protein is CASSRWTSGQETQYF. The CDR3 region has the DNA TGCGCCAGCAGCAGGTGGACTAGCGGACAAGAGACCCAGTACTTC. The genes are TRBV5-1 and TRBJ2-5; TRBD2 agrees at 10 bases. Per the germline V gene, CDR1 is SGHRS and CDR2 is YFSETQ. The V and J ends lost 4 bases and 2 bases, in that order; junction bases with no gene match: 5. The CDR3 runs to 15 residues.

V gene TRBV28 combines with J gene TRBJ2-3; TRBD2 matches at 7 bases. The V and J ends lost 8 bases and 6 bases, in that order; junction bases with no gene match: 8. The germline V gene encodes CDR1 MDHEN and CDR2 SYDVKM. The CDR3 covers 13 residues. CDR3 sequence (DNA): TGTGCCAGCGGACTAGGCGCGGGCGATACGCAGTATTTT. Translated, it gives CASGLGAGDTQYF.

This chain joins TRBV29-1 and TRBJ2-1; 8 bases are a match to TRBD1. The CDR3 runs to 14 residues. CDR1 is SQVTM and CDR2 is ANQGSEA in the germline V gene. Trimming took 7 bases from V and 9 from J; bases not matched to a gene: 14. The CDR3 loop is CSARASGGRGEQFF. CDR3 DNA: TGCAGCGCCCGGGCGTCAGGGGGCAGGGGTGAGCAGTTCTTC.

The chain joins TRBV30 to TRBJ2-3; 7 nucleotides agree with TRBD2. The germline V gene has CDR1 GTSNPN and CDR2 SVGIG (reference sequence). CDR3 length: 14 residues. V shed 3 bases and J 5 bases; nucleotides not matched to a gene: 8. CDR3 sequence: CAWSPKRDQDTQYF. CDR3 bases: TGTGCCTGGAGCCCCAAGCGGGATCAAGATACGCAGTATTTT. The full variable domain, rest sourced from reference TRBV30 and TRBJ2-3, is SQTIHQWPATLVQPVGSPLSLECTVEGTSNPNLYWYRQAAGRGLQLLFYSVGIGQISSEVPQNLSASRPQDRQFILSSKKLLLSDSGFYLCAWSPKRDQDTQYFGPGTRLTVL.

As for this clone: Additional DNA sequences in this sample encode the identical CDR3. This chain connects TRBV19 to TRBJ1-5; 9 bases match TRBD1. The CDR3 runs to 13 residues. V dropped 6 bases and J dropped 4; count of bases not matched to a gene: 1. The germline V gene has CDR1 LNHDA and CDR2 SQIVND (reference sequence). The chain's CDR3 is CASRGQGNQPQHF. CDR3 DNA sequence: TGTGCCAGTAGGGGACAGGGTAATCAGCCCCAGCATTTT.

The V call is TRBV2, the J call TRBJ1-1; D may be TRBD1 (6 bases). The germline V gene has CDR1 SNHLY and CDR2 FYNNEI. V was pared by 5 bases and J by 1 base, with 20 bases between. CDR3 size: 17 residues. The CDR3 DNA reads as TGTGCCAGCAGTCGAGGGGGTGCGCTCCCTGAGAACACTGAAGCTTTCTTT. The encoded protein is CASSRGGALPENTEAFF.

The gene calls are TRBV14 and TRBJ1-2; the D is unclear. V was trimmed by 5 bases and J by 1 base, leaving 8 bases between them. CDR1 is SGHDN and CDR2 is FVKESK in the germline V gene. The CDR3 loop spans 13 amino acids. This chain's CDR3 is CASSFSFNYGYTF. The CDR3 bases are TGTGCCAGCAGCTTCAGCTTTAACTATGGCTACACCTTC.

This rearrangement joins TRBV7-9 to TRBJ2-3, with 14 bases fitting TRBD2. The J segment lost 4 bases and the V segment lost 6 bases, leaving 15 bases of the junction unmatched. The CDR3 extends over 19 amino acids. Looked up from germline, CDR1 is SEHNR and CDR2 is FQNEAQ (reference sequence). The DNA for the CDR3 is TGTGCCAGCAGACCTCGACAGGGGACTAGCGGGAGAGTGGCAGATACGCAGTATTTT. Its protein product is CASRPRQGTSGRVADTQYF.

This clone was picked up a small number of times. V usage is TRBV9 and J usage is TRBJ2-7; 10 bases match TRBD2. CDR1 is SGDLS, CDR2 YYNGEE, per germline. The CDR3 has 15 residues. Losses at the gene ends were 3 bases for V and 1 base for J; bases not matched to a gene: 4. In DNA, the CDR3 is TGTGCCAGCAGCGCAGGACTAGCGGATTCCTACGAGCAGTACTTC. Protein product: CASSAGLADSYEQYF.

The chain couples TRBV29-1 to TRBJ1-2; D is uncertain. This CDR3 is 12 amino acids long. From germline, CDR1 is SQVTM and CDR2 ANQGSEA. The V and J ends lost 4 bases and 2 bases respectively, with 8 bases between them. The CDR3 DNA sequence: TGCAGCGTTGGGGTGGTAAACTATGGCTACACCTTC. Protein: CSVGVVNYGYTF.

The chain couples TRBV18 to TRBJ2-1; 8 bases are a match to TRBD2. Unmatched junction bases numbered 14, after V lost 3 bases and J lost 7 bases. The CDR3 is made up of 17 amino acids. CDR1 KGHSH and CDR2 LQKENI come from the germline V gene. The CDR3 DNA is TGTGCCAGCTCACCGTCGGGAGGGACCCCAGGCGGGAATGAGCAGTTCTTC. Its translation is CASSPSGGTPGGNEQFF. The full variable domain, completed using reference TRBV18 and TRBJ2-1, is NAGVMQNPRHLVRRRGQEARLRCSPMKGHSHVYWYRQLPEEGLKFMVYLQKENIIDESGMPKERFSAEFPKEGPSILRIQQVVRGDSAAYFCASSPSGGTPGGNEQFFGPGTRLTVL.

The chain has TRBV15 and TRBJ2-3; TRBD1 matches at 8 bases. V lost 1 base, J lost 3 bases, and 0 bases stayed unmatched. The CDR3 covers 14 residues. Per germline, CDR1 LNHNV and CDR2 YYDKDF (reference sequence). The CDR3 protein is CATSRGTGTDTQYF. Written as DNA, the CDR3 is TGTGCCACCAGCAGAGGGACAGGGACAGATACGCAGTATTTT.

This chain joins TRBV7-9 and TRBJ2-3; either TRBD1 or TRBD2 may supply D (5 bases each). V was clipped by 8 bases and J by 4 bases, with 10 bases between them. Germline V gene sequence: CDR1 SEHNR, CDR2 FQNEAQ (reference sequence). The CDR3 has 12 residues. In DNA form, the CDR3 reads TGTGCCAGCGGGACCATTGCAGATACGCAGTATTTT. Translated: CASGTIADTQYF. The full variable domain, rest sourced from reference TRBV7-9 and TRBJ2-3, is DTGVSQNPRHKITKRGQNVTFRCDPISEHNRLYWYRQTLGQGPEFLTYFQNEAQLEKSRLLSDRFSAERPKGSFSTLEIQRTEQGDSAMYLCASGTIADTQYFGPGTRLTVL.

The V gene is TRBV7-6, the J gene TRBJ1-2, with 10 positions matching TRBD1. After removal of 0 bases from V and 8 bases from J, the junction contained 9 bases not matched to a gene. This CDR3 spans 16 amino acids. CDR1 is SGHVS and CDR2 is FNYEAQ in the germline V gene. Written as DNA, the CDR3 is TGTGCCAGCAGCTTAGCTGGGACAGGGGATCCAGGCGGCTACACCTTC. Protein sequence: CASSLAGTGDPGGYTF.

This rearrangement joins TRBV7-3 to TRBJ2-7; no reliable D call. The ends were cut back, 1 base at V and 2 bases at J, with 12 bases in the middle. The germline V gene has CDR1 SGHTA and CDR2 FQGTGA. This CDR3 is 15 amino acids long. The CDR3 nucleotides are TGTGCCAGCAGCTTAATGGCGGTCGGTACCTACGAGCAGTACTTC. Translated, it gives CASSLMAVGTYEQYF.

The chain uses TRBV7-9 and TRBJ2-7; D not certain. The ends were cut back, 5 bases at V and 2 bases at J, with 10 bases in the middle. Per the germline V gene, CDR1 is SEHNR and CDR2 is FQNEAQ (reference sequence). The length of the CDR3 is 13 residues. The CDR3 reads CASSPPTAYEQYF. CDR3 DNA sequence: TGTGCCAGCAGCCCCCCTACCGCCTACGAGCAGTACTTC.

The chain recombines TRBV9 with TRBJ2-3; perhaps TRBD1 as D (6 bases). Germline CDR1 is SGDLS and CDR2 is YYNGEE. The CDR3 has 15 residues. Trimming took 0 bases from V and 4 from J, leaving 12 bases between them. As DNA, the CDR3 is TGTGCCAGCAGCGTAGGACCAGGGGCTGCAGATACGCAGTATTTT. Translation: CASSVGPGAADTQYF.

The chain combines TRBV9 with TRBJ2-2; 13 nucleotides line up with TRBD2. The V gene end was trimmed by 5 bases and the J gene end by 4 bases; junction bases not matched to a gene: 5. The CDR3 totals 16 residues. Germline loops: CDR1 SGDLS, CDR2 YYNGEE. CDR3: CASSETSGRATGELFF. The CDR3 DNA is TGTGCCAGCAGTGAAACTAGCGGGAGGGCCACCGGGGAGCTGTTTTTT.

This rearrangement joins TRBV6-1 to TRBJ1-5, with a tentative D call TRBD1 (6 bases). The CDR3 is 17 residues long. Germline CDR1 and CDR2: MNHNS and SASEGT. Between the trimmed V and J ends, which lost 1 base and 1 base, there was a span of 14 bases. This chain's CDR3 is CASSEGSGRGSNQPQHF. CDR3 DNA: TGTGCCAGCAGTGAAGGATCGGGCAGGGGAAGCAATCAGCCCCAGCATTTT.

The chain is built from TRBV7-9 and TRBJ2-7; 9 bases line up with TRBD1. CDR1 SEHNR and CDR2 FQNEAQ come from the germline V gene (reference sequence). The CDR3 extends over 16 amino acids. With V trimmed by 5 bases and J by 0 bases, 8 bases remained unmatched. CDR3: CASSPGTGLSSYEQYF. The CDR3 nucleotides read TGTGCCAGCAGCCCGGGGACAGGGTTAAGCTCCTACGAGCAGTACTTC.

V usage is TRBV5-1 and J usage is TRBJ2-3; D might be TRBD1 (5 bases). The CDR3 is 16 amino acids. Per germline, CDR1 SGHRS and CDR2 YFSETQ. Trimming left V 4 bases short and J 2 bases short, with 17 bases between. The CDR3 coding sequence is TGCGCCAGCAGCCTCCACGACAGCAGCTCCACAGATACGCAGTATTTT. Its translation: CASSLHDSSSTDTQYF.

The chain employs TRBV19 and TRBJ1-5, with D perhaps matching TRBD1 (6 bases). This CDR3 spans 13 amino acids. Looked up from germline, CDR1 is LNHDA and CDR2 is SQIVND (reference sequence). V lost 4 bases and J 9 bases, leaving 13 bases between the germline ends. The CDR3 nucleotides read TGTGCCAGTAGTACCCCCCAGGGGTGGCCCCAGCATTTT. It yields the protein CASSTPQGWPQHF. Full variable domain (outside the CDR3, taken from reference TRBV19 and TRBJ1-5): DGGITQSPKYLFRKEGQNVTLSCEQNLNHDAMYWYRQDPGQGLRLIYYSQIVNDFQKGDIAEGYSVSREKKESFPLTVTSAQKNPTAFYLCASSTPQGWPQHFGDGTRLSIL.

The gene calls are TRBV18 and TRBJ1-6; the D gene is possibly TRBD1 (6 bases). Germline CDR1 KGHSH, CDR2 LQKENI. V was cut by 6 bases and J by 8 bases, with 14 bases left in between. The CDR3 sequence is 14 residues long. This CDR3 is CASSEGVTDSPLHF. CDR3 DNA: TGTGCCAGCTCCGAGGGGGTTACGGATTCACCCCTCCACTTT.